Listed below are T cell receptor beta chains from one sample, sequenced in a study of cytomegalovirus exposure and HLA in healthy donors. Produced via immunoSEQ multiplex PCR; TCRdb's table is partial and in-frame only. The top ten hold more than 4% of the sample, which has fewer than 250,000 clones, roughly 77% seen once. The sample was PBMCs. These receptor sequences come from a man aged 25-45 years in good health and CMV-seropositive. The CDR3 runs from the conserved cysteine through the conserved F or W. A D gene is named only where the DNA matches it firmly. Only part of the rows carry a size: once, few, many, or a class if the clone is expanded.

v_gene: TRBV19; j_gene: TRBJ2-2; abundance: .; d_gene: .; CDR3nt: TGTGCCAGTAGCCCGGAGGGGCTCGCCACCGGGGAGCTGTTTTTT; CDR3aa: CASSPEGLATGELFF
v_gene: TRBV10-1; j_gene: TRBJ2-7; abundance: .; d_gene: TRBD1; CDR3nt: TGCGCCAGCAGTGTCGGGGACAGGGGGTGCGCTAGCGGGACTTACTACGAGCAGTACTTC; CDR3aa: CASSVGDRGCASGTYYEQYF
v_gene: TRBV28; j_gene: TRBJ2-5; abundance: once; d_gene: .; CDR3nt: TGTGCCAGCAGTCTTAGCGGTCAAGAGACCCAGTACTTC; CDR3aa: CASSLSGQETQYF
v_gene: TRBV25-1; j_gene: TRBJ2-3; abundance: .; d_gene: .; CDR3nt: TGTGCCAGCAGTGTTGCTACGGATACGCAGTATTTT; CDR3aa: CASSVATDTQYF
v_gene: TRBV11-3; j_gene: TRBJ2-3; abundance: once; d_gene: .; CDR3nt: TGTGCCAGCAGCCCTCGGGGGACAGATACGCAGTATTTT; CDR3aa: CASSPRGTDTQYF
v_gene: TRBV7-2; j_gene: TRBJ2-7; abundance: .; d_gene: TRBD1; CDR3nt: TGTGCCAGCAGCTTTGGTATCGGACAGGGGGCCTACGAGCAGTACTTC; CDR3aa: CASSFGIGQGAYEQYF
v_gene: TRBV18; j_gene: TRBJ1-3; abundance: once; d_gene: .; CDR3nt: TGTGCCAGCTCACCACGGGACACCACCTCTGGAAACACCATATATTTT; CDR3aa: CASSPRDTTSGNTIYF
v_gene: TRBV7-9; j_gene: TRBJ1-5; abundance: few; d_gene: .; CDR3nt: TGTGCCAGCAGCTTCTTCAGTGAGGGAGGCAATCAGCCCCAGCATTTT; CDR3aa: CASSFFSEGGNQPQHF
v_gene: TRBV7-7; j_gene: TRBJ2-5; abundance: .; d_gene: .; CDR3nt: TGTGCTAGCAGCTTCGGAGGGAGGGAGACCCAGTACTTC; CDR3aa: CASSFGGRETQYF
v_gene: TRBV6-5; j_gene: TRBJ2-1; abundance: few; d_gene: .; CDR3nt: TGTGCCAGCAGTTACTCTGACAGGTTGGGGGAGCAGTTCTTC; CDR3aa: CASSYSDRLGEQFF
v_gene: TRBV11-3; j_gene: TRBJ2-1; abundance: .; d_gene: .; CDR3nt: TGTGCCAGCAGCTTAGATCTGGACAGCCAGCAGTTCTTC; CDR3aa: CASSLDLDSQQFF
v_gene: TRBV9; j_gene: TRBJ2-6; abundance: .; d_gene: TRBD1; CDR3nt: TGTGCCAGCAGCGTAGGACAGGGGTGGACTGGGGCCAACGTCCTGACTTTC; CDR3aa: CASSVGQGWTGANVLTF
v_gene: TRBV6-1; j_gene: TRBJ2-4; abundance: .; d_gene: TRBD1; CDR3nt: TGTGCCAGCAGTGAATACGGGACAGGGGACGGTCTAGCCAAAAACATTCAGTACTTC; CDR3aa: CASSEYGTGDGLAKNIQYF
v_gene: TRBV5-5; j_gene: TRBJ1-3; abundance: .; d_gene: .; CDR3nt: TGTGCCAGCAGCTTGGTGTCGGGGTCTGGAAACACCATATATTTT; CDR3aa: CASSLVSGSGNTIYF
v_gene: TRBV21-1; j_gene: TRBJ2-2; abundance: .; d_gene: .; CDR3nt: TGTGCCATCCTTAGCGGGGGAAGGGGGGAGCTGTTTTTT; CDR3aa: CAILSGGRGELFF
v_gene: TRBV6-5; j_gene: TRBJ2-7; abundance: .; d_gene: .; CDR3nt: TGTGCCAGCAGAGCAGGAAGCTACGAGCAGTACTTC; CDR3aa: CASRAGSYEQYF
v_gene: TRBV4-2; j_gene: TRBJ1-1; abundance: few; d_gene: TRBD1; CDR3nt: TGTGCCAGCGGAAGGGGGCTCACTGAAGCTTTCTTT; CDR3aa: CASGRGLTEAFF
v_gene: TRBV7-9; j_gene: TRBJ1-5; abundance: .; d_gene: .; CDR3nt: TGTGCCAGCAGCTTAGGCGGGGGACCTCAGCCCCAGCATTTT; CDR3aa: CASSLGGGPQPQHF
v_gene: TRBV19; j_gene: TRBJ1-5; abundance: .; d_gene: .; CDR3nt: TGTGCCAGTAGTGGTGGGGCAGCGTATAGCAATCAGCCCCAGCATTTT; CDR3aa: CASSGGAAYSNQPQHF
v_gene: TRBV5-6; j_gene: TRBJ1-6; abundance: once; d_gene: .; CDR3nt: TGTGCCAGCAGCTTGGGCAGGGAATCACCCCTCCACTTT; CDR3aa: CASSLGRESPLHF
v_gene: TRBV7-2; j_gene: TRBJ2-7; abundance: few; d_gene: TRBD2; CDR3nt: TGTGCCAGCAGCAGAACTAGCGGGGTATCCCCCTACGAGCAGTACTTC; CDR3aa: CASSRTSGVSPYEQYF
v_gene: TRBV28; j_gene: TRBJ2-7; abundance: .; d_gene: TRBD1; CDR3nt: TGTGCCAGCAGTACTCCGGGACAGGGCATACCCTACGAGCAGTACTTC; CDR3aa: CASSTPGQGIPYEQYF
v_gene: TRBV6-1; j_gene: TRBJ2-7; abundance: once; d_gene: TRBD2; CDR3nt: TGTGCCAGCAGTGAGACTAGCGGGCCCTACGAGCAGTACTTC; CDR3aa: CASSETSGPYEQYF
v_gene: TRBV18; j_gene: TRBJ2-2; abundance: .; d_gene: .; CDR3nt: TGTGCCAGCCCAACAAACCCGGGGGGCAACACCGGGGAGCTGTTTTTT; CDR3aa: CASPTNPGGNTGELFF
v_gene: TRBV5-6; j_gene: TRBJ1-2; abundance: .; d_gene: TRBD1; CDR3nt: TGTGCCAGCAGCTCTGGGACAGGGTGGAGGAGGAGTTATGGCTACACCTTC; CDR3aa: CASSSGTGWRRSYGYTF
v_gene: TRBV30; j_gene: TRBJ1-6; abundance: once; d_gene: TRBD1; CDR3nt: TGTGCCTGGAGTGTTGGGACAGGGAATTCACCCCTCCACTTT; CDR3aa: CAWSVGTGNSPLHF
v_gene: TRBV27; j_gene: TRBJ2-7; abundance: .; d_gene: TRBD2; CDR3nt: TGTGCCAGCAGCCCGGGACTAGCGGGAGGAAACGAGCAGTACTTC; CDR3aa: CASSPGLAGGNEQYF
v_gene: TRBV10-3; j_gene: TRBJ1-1; abundance: .; d_gene: TRBD1; CDR3nt: TGTGCCATCAGTCTTCGCGACAGGGGCCTACCTAACACTGAAGCTTTCTTT; CDR3aa: CAISLRDRGLPNTEAFF
v_gene: TRBV19; j_gene: TRBJ1-4; abundance: few; d_gene: .; CDR3nt: TGTGCCAGTGGTAAGGGGATAAGAGAGGAAAAACTGTTTTTT; CDR3aa: CASGKGIREEKLFF
v_gene: TRBV18; j_gene: TRBJ1-5; abundance: .; d_gene: .; CDR3nt: TGTGCCAGCTCACCCCTGCGGGATCAGCCCCAGCATTTT; CDR3aa: CASSPLRDQPQHF